The present entry profiles one T cell receptor beta chain with its context. Its cognate antigen is unknown. Researchers ran the PCR with 60 Vbeta and 13 Jbeta primers. TCRdb keeps only in-frame clones here, not all; method: immunoSEQ multiplex PCR. Among about 150,000 clones listed, over 80% were seen once. These data are taken from a study of cytomegalovirus exposure and HLA in healthy donors. Whole-study results and caveats: Cytomegalovirus association was assigned to over 150 TCR beta chains. By HLA locus, TCR association rates varied in a later analysis, with DRB1 showing the most and HLA-C the fewest.

The specimen was PBMCs. This TCR was recovered from a male donor in good health and CMV-seronegative.

DNA for the CDR3: TGTGCCAGCAGCTTAAACCCGTCCGGGTCATGGGCCGGGGAGCTGTTTTTT. This sequence encodes CASSLNPSGSWAGELFF. V usage is TRBV7-2 and J usage is TRBJ2-2; unclear D gene. The germline V and J ends were trimmed by 2 bases and 6 bases, with 19 bases remaining between them. The CDR3 loop spans 17 amino acids. The germline CDR1 and CDR2 sequences are SGHTA and FQGNSA.